The clone carrying this TCR beta chain was counted a few times. The antigen is unknown. Per sample, at least 6 micrograms of total RNA were extracted. CDR3 size: 11 residues. Germline V gene lookup returns CDR1 SNHLY and CDR2 FYNNEI. Between the trimmed V and J ends, which lost 4 bases and 3 bases, there was a span of 3 bases. The data stem from a study of blood T cells in healthy people across ages. General study points: CMV status of donors was not determined, possibly confounding expanded clonotype changes. Conclusively comparing naive with antigen-experienced cells was impossible with unsorted PBMCs.

Sample-barcoded 5' priming and a J-beta primer mix drove a second PCR of about 6 to 12 cycles. Every sample produced at least 2.5 million CDR3-containing paired-end reads. TCRdb itself ran the 5' RACE reads through MiXCR, one entry per CDR3 protein. The sample yields some 750,000 distinct CDR3 sequences, about a fifth seen once. The chain combines TRBV2 with TRBJ2-5; D is ambiguous. This clonotype originated in a man between 65 and 85 years old in good health. The sequencing sample was made of blood. Here the CDR3 DNA reads TGTGCCAGCAGTGGAGAAGAGACCCAGTACTTC. The encoded protein is CASSGEETQYF.